These 18 T cell receptor beta chains were all obtained from the same sample, sequenced in a study of response to subunit inactivated influenza vaccine. Each CDR3 protein gets one entry after TCRdb re-called the RT-PCR reads with MiXCR. The sample lists hundreds of thousands of distinct CDR3 sequences, about a sixth occurring once. Sequenced material: PBMCs from blood, taken approximately 12 days after vaccination. The receptors were gathered from a man between 50 and 59 years old who received an inactivated influenza vaccine.

This clonotype was seen more than once but under ten times. One junction end disagrees with the germline gene, perhaps due to a read error. The chain has TRBV6-1 and TRBJ2-3; TRBD2 is a possible D gene (6 bases). This CDR3 is 14 amino acids long. Germline V gene data show CDR1 as MNHNS and CDR2 as SASEGT. In nucleotides, the CDR3 is TGTGCCAGCAGTCGAGCCCGGCGGGGAGATGCGCAGTATTTT. Its protein product is CASSRARRGDAQYF.

This clonotype was detected only a few times. This rearrangement joins TRBV3-1 to TRBJ2-1; TRBD2 agrees at 13 bases. V shed 6 bases and J 2 bases; nucleotides not matched to a gene: 4. Germline V gives CDR1 LGHDT, CDR2 YNNKEL (reference sequence). This CDR3 region has 16 residues. The CDR3, as DNA: TGTGCCAGCAGGCTTACTAGCGGGAGGGCCTACAATGAGCAGTTCTTC. Protein sequence: CASRLTSGRAYNEQFF.

The rearrangement links TRBV18 to TRBJ2-7; TRBD1 matches 8 bases. Germline V gene lookup returns CDR1 KGHSH and CDR2 LQKENI. This CDR3 contains 14 residues. J gave up 2 bases and V 3 bases, and 3 bases lay outside the gene matches. The CDR3 reads CASSPGQAAYEQYF. CDR3 nucleotides: TGTGCCAGCTCACCGGGACAGGCCGCCTACGAGCAGTACTTC.

The V and J genes are TRBV15 and TRBJ2-2; D gene uncertain. The germline V gene has CDR1 LNHNV and CDR2 YYDKDF (reference sequence). The CDR3 contains 15 residues. V was trimmed by 1 base and J by 5 bases, leaving 11 bases between them. This CDR3 is CATSRVQFGTGELFF. The CDR3 DNA reads TGTGCCACCAGCAGAGTCCAGTTTGGGACCGGGGAGCTGTTTTTT.

This clonotype has more than one count but fewer than ten. CDR3 sequence (DNA): TGTGCCAGCAGTTCCGTAAGGGCACGTCAAGAGACCCAGTACTTC. It translates to CASSSVRARQETQYF. V usage is TRBV6-5 and J usage is TRBJ2-5; unclear D gene. The CDR3 runs to 15 residues. Trimming pared 4 bases from V and 2 bases from J, leaving 14 bases between. Germline assignment: CDR1 MNHEY and CDR2 SVGAGI.

This chain uses TRBV5-6 with TRBJ2-7, with a weak D call TRBD1 (5 bases). Per germline, CDR1 SGHDT and CDR2 YYEEEE. The CDR3 runs to 12 residues. V was clipped by 0 bases and J by 8 bases, with 9 bases between them. CDR3 nucleotides: TGTGCCAGCAGCTTGGTATCAGGGAAGCAGTACTTC. Its translation is CASSLVSGKQYF.

This clonotype was observed a handful of times. The chain has TRBV2 and TRBJ2-1; 11 positions agree with TRBD2. CDR1 and CDR2 from the germline V gene are SNHLY and FYNNEI. With 9 bases clipped from V and 4 bases from J, the junction kept 2 bases outside the gene matches. This CDR3 contains 13 residues. The CDR3 loop is CASLAGGYNEQFF. Here the CDR3 DNA reads TGTGCCAGTCTAGCGGGAGGATACAATGAGCAGTTCTTC.

V and J are TRBV28 and TRBJ2-1, with TRBD1 matching over 7 bases. J lost 5 bases, V lost 5 bases, and 9 bases had no gene match. The germline CDR1 and CDR2 sequences are MDHEN and SYDVKM. The CDR3 runs 15 residues. The CDR3 bases are TGTGCCAGCAGTGCCTTGACAGGGTTTGACAATGAGCAGTTCTTC. This gives the protein CASSALTGFDNEQFF.

This clonotype showed up just a few times. The chain recombines TRBV20-1 with TRBJ1-5; D is unresolved. From germline, CDR1 is DFQATT and CDR2 SNEGSKA (reference sequence). The CDR3 runs to 15 residues. Trimming cost V 3 bases and J 3 bases, with 15 bases left between them. This chain's CDR3 is CSASSYGFDNQPQHF. The CDR3 DNA sequence: TGCAGTGCTAGTTCCTACGGCTTTGACAATCAGCCCCAGCATTTT.

The rearrangement uses TRBV11-1 and TRBJ2-1; 12 positions match TRBD2. Germline V gene data show CDR1 as SGHAT and CDR2 as FQDESV (reference sequence). V gave up 1 base and J gave up 2 bases; unmatched junction bases: 15. The CDR3 runs to 21 residues. The CDR3 is CASSLVISPSGRGSTYNEQFF. The CDR3 DNA is TGTGCCAGCAGCTTAGTCATCAGTCCTAGCGGGAGGGGCAGCACCTACAATGAGCAGTTCTTC.

This chain joins TRBV2 and TRBJ1-5; the D gene is possibly TRBD1 (5 bases). Germline V gene lookup returns CDR1 SNHLY and CDR2 FYNNEI. Trimming cost V 4 bases and J 0 bases, with 13 bases left between them. The CDR3 is made up of 16 amino acids. The CDR3 DNA follows: TGTGCCAGCAGTGGTTGGGACGGATATAGCAATCAGCCCCAGCATTTT. As protein: CASSGWDGYSNQPQHF.

This clonotype has at least ten counts. The chain uses TRBV20-1 and TRBJ2-3; perhaps TRBD2 as D (7 bases). This CDR3 spans 15 amino acids. Deletions cut 3 bases from V and 5 bases from J, with 18 bases between. Germline CDR1 reads DFQATT; CDR2 reads SNEGSKA (reference sequence). CDR3 in DNA: TGCAGTGCTAGCGGCCTAGGGGGGGCAGTAGATACGCAGTATTTT. Its protein product is CSASGLGGAVDTQYF.

This clonotype was counted only a few times. The rearrangement joins TRBV4-3 to TRBJ2-1; the D is unclear. Germline V gene data show CDR1 as LGHNA and CDR2 as YSLEER. V was cut by 1 base and J by 2 bases, with 12 bases left in between. This CDR3 is built from 16 residues. CDR3: CASSQGPVGTYNEQFF. The CDR3 nucleotides are TGCGCCAGCAGCCAAGGTCCGGTGGGGACCTACAATGAGCAGTTCTTC.

The chain links TRBV7-9 to TRBJ2-5; 8 bases agree with TRBD1. Trimming cost V 4 bases and J 2 bases; bases outside gene matches: 12. This CDR3 is built from 17 residues. Germline lookup yields CDR1 SEHNR and CDR2 FQNEAQ (reference sequence). CDR3 nucleotides: TGTGCCAGCAGCTCGGCGGGACAGGCAAAAGGACAAGAGACCCAGTACTTC. Protein sequence: CASSSAGQAKGQETQYF. Together with reference TRBV7-9 and TRBJ2-5, the CDR3 gives the full variable domain: DTGVSQNPRHKITKRGQNVTFRCDPISEHNRLYWYRQTLGQGPEFLTYFQNEAQLEKSRLLSDRFSAERPKGSFSTLEIQRTEQGDSAMYLCASSSAGQAKGQETQYFGPGTRLLVL.

This clonotype has a handful of counts. This sequence joins TRBV19 and TRBJ2-1, with 11 bases fitting TRBD2. CDR1 LNHDA and CDR2 SQIVND come from the germline V gene (reference sequence). The CDR3 is 16 residues long. V gave up 10 bases and J gave up 4 bases; unmatched junction bases: 12. The CDR3 here is CAITLIAGGPYNEQFF. The CDR3 DNA reads as TGTGCCATCACACTTATAGCGGGGGGGCCTTACAATGAGCAGTTCTTC.

This clonotype was recorded a few times. The CDR3 DNA reads TGCAGCGTGAAACAGGGGGCTTCGTTTGGCTACACCTTC. As protein: CSVKQGASFGYTF. This sequence joins TRBV29-1 and TRBJ1-2; TRBD1 matches 9 bases. Trimming at V came to 6 bases and at J to 7 bases, leaving 9 bases not matched to a gene. The CDR3 is 13 amino acids. Per germline, CDR1 SQVTM and CDR2 ANQGSEA. Complete variable domain (other parts from reference TRBV29-1 and TRBJ1-2): SAVISQKPSRDICQRGTSLTIQCQVDSQVTMMFWYRQQPGQSLTLIATANQGSEATYESGFVIDKFPISRPNLTFSTLTVSNMSPEDSSIYLCSVKQGASFGYTFGSGTRLTVV.

Remarks on this clonotype: A much larger clone is a single base away; this may be a read error. V gene TRBV14 combines with J gene TRBJ2-1; D is unresolved. The CDR3 length is 11 residues. Germline CDR1 SGHDN, CDR2 FVKESK. V lost 5 bases, J lost 12 bases, and 11 bases lay in between. CDR3 nucleotides: TGTGCCAGCAGCTACTCCAGTGGGCAGTTCTTC. Protein product: CASSYSSGQFF.

This chain connects TRBV20-1 to TRBJ2-7; D is undetermined. The length of the CDR3 is 12 residues. Per the germline V gene, CDR1 is DFQATT and CDR2 is SNEGSKA (reference sequence). V dropped 1 base and J dropped 5 bases, with 9 bases sitting between them. This CDR3 is CSARVYLNEQYF. For the CDR3, the DNA is TGCAGTGCTAGAGTCTATTTGAACGAGCAGTACTTC.